The next 8 T cell receptor beta chains were all read from a single sample in a study of pediatric ulcerative colitis. Clones were read by immunoSEQ multiplex PCR, and TCRdb kept only the in-frame ones, dropping some. The sample yields about 64,000 clones, roughly nine tenths seen once. The material sequenced was blood. The receptors derive from a boy between 10 and 17 years old with severe ulcerative colitis.

V gene TRBV4-1 combines with J gene TRBJ2-7; possible D gene TRBD1, 5 bases. The CDR3 is 19 residues long. Germline V gene lookup returns CDR1 MGHRA and CDR2 YSYEKL. V shed 2 bases and J shed 0 bases, with 23 bases lying between them. Here the CDR3 reads CASSQSHQNTGILSYEQYF. The CDR3, as DNA: TGCGCCAGCAGCCAATCACATCAAAATACAGGAATACTCTCCTACGAGCAGTACTTC.

CDR3: CASTRRTSGPENTGELFF. The CDR3 bases are TGCGCCAGCACGAGACGGACTAGCGGGCCCGAAAACACCGGGGAGCTGTTTTTT. The V and J genes are TRBV10-1 and TRBJ2-2, with 11 bases matching TRBD2. The germline V gene has CDR1 WNHNN and CDR2 SYGVQD (reference sequence). J lost 2 bases, V lost 7 bases, and 12 bases had no gene match. The CDR3 runs to 18 residues.

The chain carries TRBV19 and TRBJ2-2; weak D call: TRBD2 (5 bases). The CDR3 sequence is 13 residues long. V lost 2 bases and J 7 bases, leaving 8 bases between the germline ends. Germline CDR1 reads LNHDA; CDR2 reads SQIVND (reference sequence). The CDR3 reads CASSILAGGELFF. The CDR3 region has the DNA TGTGCCAGTAGTATACTAGCCGGCGGGGAGCTGTTTTTT.

The V gene is TRBV5-1, the J gene TRBJ2-2, with TRBD1 as a possible D gene (5 bases). The CDR3 covers 17 residues. CDR1 is SGHRS, CDR2 YFSETQ, per germline. V was cut by 1 base and J by 4 bases, with 17 bases left in between. The CDR3 DNA reads TGCGCCAGCAGCTTGATTAGCCTCTATAGGGGCACCGGGGAGCTGTTTTTT. Protein sequence: CASSLISLYRGTGELFF.

This chain links TRBV6-5 with TRBJ1-5; the D gene is possibly TRBD1 (5 bases). The V gene's germline CDR1 is MNHEY and CDR2 SVGAGI. This CDR3 is 12 amino acids long. With 9 bases removed from V and 2 bases from J, the gap between germline ends came to 8 bases. The CDR3: CASSTGNQPQHF. The CDR3, as DNA: TGTGCCAGTTCGACAGGCAATCAGCCCCAGCATTTT.

This rearrangement joins TRBV2 to TRBJ2-1; a weak D match, TRBD2 (6 bases). CDR1 and CDR2 (germline): SNHLY, FYNNEI. Trimming stripped 7 bases from V and 3 bases from J, with 13 bases between. CDR3 length: 14 residues. CDR3 nucleotide sequence: TGTGCCAGCACCCGGGACTCACTCTACAATGAGCAGTTCTTC. Translation gives CASTRDSLYNEQFF.

V and J are TRBV7-2 and TRBJ2-7; 11 nucleotides agree with TRBD2. Germline CDR1 SGHTA, CDR2 FQGNSA. The CDR3 covers 17 residues. Trimming removed 5 bases from V and 2 bases from J; junction bases left unmatched: 11. The DNA of the CDR3 is TGTGCCAGCAGCCGAAGCCGGGCTAGCGGGAGGACCTACGAGCAGTACTTC. It specifies CASSRSRASGRTYEQYF.

The rearrangement uses TRBV6-5 and TRBJ2-6; maybe TRBD1 (5 bases). V was trimmed by 6 bases and J by 1 base, leaving 7 bases between them. This CDR3 is 14 amino acids long. In germline, CDR1 is MNHEY, CDR2 SVGAGI. CDR3 in amino acids: CASRTGSGANVLTF. DNA of the CDR3: TGTGCCAGCAGAACAGGTTCTGGGGCCAACGTCCTGACTTTC.